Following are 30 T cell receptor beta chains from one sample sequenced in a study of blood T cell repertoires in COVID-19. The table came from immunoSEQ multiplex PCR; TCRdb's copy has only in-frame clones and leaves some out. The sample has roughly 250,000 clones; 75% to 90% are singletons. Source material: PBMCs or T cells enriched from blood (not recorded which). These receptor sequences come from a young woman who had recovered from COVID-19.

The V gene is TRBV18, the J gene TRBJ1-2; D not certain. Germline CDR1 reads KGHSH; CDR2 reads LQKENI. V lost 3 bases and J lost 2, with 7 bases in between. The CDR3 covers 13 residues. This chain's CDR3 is CASSPTRNYGYTF. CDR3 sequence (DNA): TGTGCCAGCTCACCGACAAGAAACTATGGCTACACCTTC.

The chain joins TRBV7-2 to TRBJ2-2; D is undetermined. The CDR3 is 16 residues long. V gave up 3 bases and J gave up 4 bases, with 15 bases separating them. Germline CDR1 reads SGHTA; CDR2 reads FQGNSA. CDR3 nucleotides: TGTGCCAGCAGCTTTCCACTACAATACGGCACCGGGGAGCTGTTTTTT. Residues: CASSFPLQYGTGELFF.

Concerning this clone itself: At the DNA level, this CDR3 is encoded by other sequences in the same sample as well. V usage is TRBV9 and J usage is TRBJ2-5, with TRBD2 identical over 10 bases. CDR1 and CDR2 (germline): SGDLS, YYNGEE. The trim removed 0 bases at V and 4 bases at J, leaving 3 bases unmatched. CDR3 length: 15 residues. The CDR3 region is CASSVDSGRGETQYF. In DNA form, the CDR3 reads TGTGCCAGCAGCGTAGACAGCGGGAGGGGAGAGACCCAGTACTTC.

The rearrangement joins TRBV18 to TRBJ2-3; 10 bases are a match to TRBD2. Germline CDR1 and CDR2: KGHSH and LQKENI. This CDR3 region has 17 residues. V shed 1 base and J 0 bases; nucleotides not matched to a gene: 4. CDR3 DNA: TGTGCCAGCTCACCACTAGGACTAGCGGTTAGCACAGATACGCAGTATTTT. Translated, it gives CASSPLGLAVSTDTQYF.

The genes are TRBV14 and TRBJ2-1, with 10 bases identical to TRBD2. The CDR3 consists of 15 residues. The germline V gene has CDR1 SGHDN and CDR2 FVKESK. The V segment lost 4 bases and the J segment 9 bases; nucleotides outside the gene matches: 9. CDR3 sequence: CASSPERGGQGEQFF. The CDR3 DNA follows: TGTGCCAGCAGCCCCGAGCGGGGGGGGCAGGGTGAGCAGTTCTTC.

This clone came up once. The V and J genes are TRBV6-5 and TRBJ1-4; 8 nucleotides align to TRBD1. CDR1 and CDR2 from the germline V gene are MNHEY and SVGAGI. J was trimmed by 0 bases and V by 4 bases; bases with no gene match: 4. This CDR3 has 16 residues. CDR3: CASSWGRGPTNEKLFF. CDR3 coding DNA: TGTGCCAGCAGTTGGGGCAGGGGGCCAACTAATGAAAAACTGTTTTTT.

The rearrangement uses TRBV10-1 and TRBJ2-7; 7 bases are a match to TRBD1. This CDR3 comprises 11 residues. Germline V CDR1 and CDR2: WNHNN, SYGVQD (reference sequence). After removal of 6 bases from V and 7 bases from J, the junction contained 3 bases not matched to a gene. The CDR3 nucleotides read TGCGCCAGCAGCCCGGACAGGGAGCAGTACTTC. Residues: CASSPDREQYF.

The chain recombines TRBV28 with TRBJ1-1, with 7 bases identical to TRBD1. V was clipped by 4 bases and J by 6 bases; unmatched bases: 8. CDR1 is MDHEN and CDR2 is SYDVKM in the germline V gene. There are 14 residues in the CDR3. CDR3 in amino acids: CASSSITGAAEAFF. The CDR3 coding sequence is TGTGCCAGCAGTTCGATAACAGGGGCCGCTGAAGCTTTCTTT. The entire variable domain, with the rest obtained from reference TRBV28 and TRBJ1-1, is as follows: DVKVTQSSRYLVKRTGEKVFLECVQDMDHENMFWYRQDPGLGLRLIYFSYDVKMKEKGDIPEGYSVSREKKERFSLILESASTNQTSMYLCASSSITGAAEAFFGQGTRLTVV.

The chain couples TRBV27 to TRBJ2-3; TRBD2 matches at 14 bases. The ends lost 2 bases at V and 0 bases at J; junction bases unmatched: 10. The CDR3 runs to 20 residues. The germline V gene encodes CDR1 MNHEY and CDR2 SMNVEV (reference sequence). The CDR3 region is CASSLQIDGLAGGSTDTQYF. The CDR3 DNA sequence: TGTGCCAGCAGTTTACAGATAGATGGACTAGCGGGAGGAAGCACAGATACGCAGTATTTT.

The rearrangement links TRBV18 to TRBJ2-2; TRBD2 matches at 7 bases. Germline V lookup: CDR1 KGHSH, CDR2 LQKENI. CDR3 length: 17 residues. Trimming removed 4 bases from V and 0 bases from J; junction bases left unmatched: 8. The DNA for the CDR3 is TGTGCCAGCTCACAATTCTCCGGGACTACGAACACCGGGGAGCTGTTTTTT. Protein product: CASSQFSGTTNTGELFF.

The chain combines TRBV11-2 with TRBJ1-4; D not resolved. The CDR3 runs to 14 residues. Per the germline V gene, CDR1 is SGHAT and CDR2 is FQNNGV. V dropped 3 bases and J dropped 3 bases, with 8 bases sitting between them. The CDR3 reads CASSLFGANEKLFF. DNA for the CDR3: TGTGCCAGCAGCTTGTTCGGAGCTAATGAAAAACTGTTTTTT. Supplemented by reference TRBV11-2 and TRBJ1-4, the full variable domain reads EAGVAQSPRYKIIEKRQSVAFWCNPISGHATLYWYQQILGQGPKLLIQFQNNGVVDDSQLPKDRFSAERLKGVDSTLKIQPAKLEDSAVYLCASSLFGANEKLFFGSGTQLSVL.

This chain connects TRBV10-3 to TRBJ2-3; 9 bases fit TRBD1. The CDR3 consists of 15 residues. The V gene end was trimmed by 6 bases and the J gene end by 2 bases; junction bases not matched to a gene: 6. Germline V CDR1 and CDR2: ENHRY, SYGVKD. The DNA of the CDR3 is TGTGCCATCAGGGGGACAGGGACCATCACAGATACGCAGTATTTT. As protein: CAIRGTGTITDTQYF.

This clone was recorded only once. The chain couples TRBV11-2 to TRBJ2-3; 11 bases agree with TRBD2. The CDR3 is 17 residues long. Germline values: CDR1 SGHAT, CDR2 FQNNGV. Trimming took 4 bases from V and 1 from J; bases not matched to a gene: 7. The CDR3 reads CASSSLLAGGGTDTQYF. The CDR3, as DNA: TGTGCCAGCAGCTCCCTTTTAGCGGGAGGGGGCACAGATACGCAGTATTTT.

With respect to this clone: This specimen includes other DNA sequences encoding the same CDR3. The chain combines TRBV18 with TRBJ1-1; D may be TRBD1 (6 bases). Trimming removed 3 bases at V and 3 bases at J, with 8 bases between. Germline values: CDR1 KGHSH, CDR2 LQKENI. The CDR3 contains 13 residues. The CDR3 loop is CASSPDRHTEAFF. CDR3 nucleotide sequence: TGTGCCAGCTCACCGGACAGACACACTGAAGCTTTCTTT. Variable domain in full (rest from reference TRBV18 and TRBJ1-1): NAGVMQNPRHLVRRRGQEARLRCSPMKGHSHVYWYRQLPEEGLKFMVYLQKENIIDESGMPKERFSAEFPKEGPSILRIQQVVRGDSAAYFCASSPDRHTEAFFGQGTRLTVV.

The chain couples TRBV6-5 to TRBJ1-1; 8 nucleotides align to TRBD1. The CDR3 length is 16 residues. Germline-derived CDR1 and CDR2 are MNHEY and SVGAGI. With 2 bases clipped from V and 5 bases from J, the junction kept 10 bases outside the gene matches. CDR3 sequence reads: CASSYLKGQGGTEAFF. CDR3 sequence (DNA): TGTGCCAGCAGTTACCTTAAAGGACAGGGCGGGACTGAAGCTTTCTTT.

The CDR3 nucleotides are TGTGCCAGCAGCCAAGGACTAGCGGGAGTTTACGAGCAGTACTTC. This codes for CASSQGLAGVYEQYF. The gene calls are TRBV4-2 and TRBJ2-7, with TRBD2 matching over 12 bases. The CDR3 runs to 15 residues. Germline V gene lookup returns CDR1 LGHNA and CDR2 YNFKEQ. Germline trimming cut 1 base from V and 4 bases from J; bases unmatched to any gene: 2.

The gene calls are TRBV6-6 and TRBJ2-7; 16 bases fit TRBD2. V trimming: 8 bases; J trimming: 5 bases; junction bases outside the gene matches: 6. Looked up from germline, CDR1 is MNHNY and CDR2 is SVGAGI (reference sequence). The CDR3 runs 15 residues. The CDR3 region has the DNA TGTGCCAGCGGGAGGGGACTAGCGGGAGGGCACGAGCAGTACTTC. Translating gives CASGRGLAGGHEQYF.

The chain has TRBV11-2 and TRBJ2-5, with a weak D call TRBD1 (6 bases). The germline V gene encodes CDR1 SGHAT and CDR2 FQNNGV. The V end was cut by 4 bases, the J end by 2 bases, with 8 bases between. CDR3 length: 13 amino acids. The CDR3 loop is CASSWGPQETQYF. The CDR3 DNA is TGTGCCAGCAGCTGGGGGCCTCAAGAGACCCAGTACTTC.

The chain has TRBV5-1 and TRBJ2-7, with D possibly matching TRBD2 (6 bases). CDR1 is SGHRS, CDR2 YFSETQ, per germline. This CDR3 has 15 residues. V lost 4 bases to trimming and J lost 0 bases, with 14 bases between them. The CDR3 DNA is TGCGCCAGCAGCGACCCTCGGGGGACCTCCTACGAGCAGTACTTC. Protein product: CASSDPRGTSYEQYF.

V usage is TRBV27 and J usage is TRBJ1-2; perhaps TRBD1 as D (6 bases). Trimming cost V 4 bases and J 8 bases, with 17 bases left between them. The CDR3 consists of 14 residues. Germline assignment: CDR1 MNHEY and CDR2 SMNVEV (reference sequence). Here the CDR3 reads CASSSWTVLGGYTF. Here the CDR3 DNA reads TGTGCCAGCAGTTCCTGGACAGTGCTAGGAGGCTACACCTTC.

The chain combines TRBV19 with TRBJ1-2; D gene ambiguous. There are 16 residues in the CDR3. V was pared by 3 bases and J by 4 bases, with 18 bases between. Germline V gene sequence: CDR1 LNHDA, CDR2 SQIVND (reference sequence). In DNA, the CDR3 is TGTGCCAGTAGTATTTTTTCTACCGGTCTGTTCTATGGCTACACCTTC. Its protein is CASSIFSTGLFYGYTF.

CDR3 bases: TGTGCCATCAGAGCCGAACTGAACACTGAAGCTTTCTTT. This gives the protein CAIRAELNTEAFF. The rearrangement links TRBV10-3 to TRBJ1-1; D gene ambiguous. Germline-derived CDR1 and CDR2 are ENHRY and SYGVKD. The V and J ends lost 6 bases and 0 bases respectively, with 8 bases between them. The CDR3 loop spans 13 amino acids.

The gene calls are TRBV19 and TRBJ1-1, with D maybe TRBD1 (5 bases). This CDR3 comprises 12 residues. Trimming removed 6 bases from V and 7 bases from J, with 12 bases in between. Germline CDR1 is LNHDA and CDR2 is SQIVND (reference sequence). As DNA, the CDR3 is TGTGCCAGTAGAAGAACAGGTTTTGAAGCTTTCTTT. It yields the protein CASRRTGFEAFF.

CDR3 coding DNA: TGTGCCAGCATTGGCCGGGGGGTTTACGGGGAGCTGTTTTTT. It encodes CASIGRGVYGELFF. The chain recombines TRBV25-1 with TRBJ2-2; 7 bases are shared with TRBD2. Germline values: CDR1 MGHDK, CDR2 SYGVNS. V shed 7 bases, J shed 7 bases, and the junction held 9 bases outside the gene matches. The CDR3 is 14 amino acids.

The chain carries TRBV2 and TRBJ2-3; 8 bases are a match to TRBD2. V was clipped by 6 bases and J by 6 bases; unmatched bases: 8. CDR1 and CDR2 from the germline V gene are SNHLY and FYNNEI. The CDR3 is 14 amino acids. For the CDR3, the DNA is TGTGCCAGCAGGGGATTAGCGGGATCCGATACGCAGTATTTT. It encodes CASRGLAGSDTQYF.

Written as DNA, the CDR3 is TGCGCCAGCAGCTTGACAGAGATGAACACTGAAGCTTTCTTT. Its translation: CASSLTEMNTEAFF. J is TRBJ1-1 and V is TRBV5-1, with D hard to call. Trimming stripped 1 base from V and 0 bases from J, with 7 bases between. Germline V gene data show CDR1 as SGHRS and CDR2 as YFSETQ. This CDR3 is 14 amino acids long. Filled out from reference TRBV5-1 and TRBJ1-1, the complete variable domain reads KAGVTQTPRYLIKTRGQQVTLSCSPISGHRSVSWYQQTPGQGLQFLFEYFSETQRNKGNFPGRFSGRQFSNSRSEMNVSTLELGDSALYLCASSLTEMNTEAFFGQGTRLTVV.

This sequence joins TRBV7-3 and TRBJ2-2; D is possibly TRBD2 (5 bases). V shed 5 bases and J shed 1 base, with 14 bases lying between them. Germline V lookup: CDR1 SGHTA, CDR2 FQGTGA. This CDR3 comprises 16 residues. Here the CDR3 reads CASSPRAAGNTGELFF. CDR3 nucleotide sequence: TGTGCCAGCAGCCCACGGGCGGCGGGGAACACCGGGGAGCTGTTTTTT.

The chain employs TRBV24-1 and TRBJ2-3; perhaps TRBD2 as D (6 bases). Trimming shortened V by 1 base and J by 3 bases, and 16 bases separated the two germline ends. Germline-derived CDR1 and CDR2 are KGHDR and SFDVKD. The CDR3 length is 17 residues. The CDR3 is CATSDFPGLGGTDTQYF. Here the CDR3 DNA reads TGTGCCACCAGTGATTTCCCGGGACTTGGGGGAACAGATACGCAGTATTTT.

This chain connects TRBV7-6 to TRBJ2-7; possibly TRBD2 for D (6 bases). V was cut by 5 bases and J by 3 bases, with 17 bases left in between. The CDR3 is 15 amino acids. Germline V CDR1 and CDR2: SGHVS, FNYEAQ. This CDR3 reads CASSPAGRDIYEQYF. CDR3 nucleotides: TGTGCCAGCAGCCCCGCGGGACGGGATATCTACGAGCAGTACTTC.

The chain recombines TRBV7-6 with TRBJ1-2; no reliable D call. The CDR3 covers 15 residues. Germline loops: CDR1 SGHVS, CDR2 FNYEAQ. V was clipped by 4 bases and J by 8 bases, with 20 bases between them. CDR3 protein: CASSSSSGVSRGYTF. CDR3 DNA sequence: TGTGCCAGCAGCTCCTCCTCCGGGGTATCGAGGGGCTACACCTTC.